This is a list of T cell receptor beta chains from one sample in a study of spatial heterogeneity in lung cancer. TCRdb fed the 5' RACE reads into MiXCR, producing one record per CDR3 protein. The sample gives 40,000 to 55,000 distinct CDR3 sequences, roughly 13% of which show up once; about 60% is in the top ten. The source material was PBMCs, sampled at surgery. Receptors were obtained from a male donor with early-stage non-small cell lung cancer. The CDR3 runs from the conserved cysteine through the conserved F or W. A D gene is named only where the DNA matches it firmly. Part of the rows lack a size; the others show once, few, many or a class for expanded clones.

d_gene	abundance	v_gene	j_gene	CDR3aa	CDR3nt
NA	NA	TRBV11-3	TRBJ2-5	CASSLEGPQYQETQYF	TGTGCCAGCAGCTTAGAGGGACCCCAGTACCAAGAGACCCAGTACTTC
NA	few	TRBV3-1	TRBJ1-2	CASSHGQIYGYTF	TGTGCCAGCAGCCACGGACAGATCTATGGCTACACCTTC
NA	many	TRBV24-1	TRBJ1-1	CATRLEGVTEAFF	TGTGCCACCAGGTTGGAGGGCGTCACTGAAGCTTTCTTT
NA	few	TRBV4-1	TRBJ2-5	CASSQEERLPQETQYF	TGCGCCAGCAGCCAAGAAGAGAGGCTACCCCAAGAGACCCAGTACTTC
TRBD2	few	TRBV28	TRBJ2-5	CASSFLAGAGETQYF	TGTGCCAGCAGTTTCCTAGCGGGAGCCGGGGAGACCCAGTACTTC
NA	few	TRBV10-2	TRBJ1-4	CATTGSTNEKLFF	TGCGCCACCACAGGATCAACTAATGAAAAACTGTTTTTT
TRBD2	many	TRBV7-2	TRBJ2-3	CASSPSGGAGDTQYF	TGTGCCAGCAGCCCGAGCGGGGGGGCCGGGGACACGCAGTATTTT
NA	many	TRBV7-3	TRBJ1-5	CASSNANQPQHF	TGTGCCAGCAGCAACGCAAATCAGCCCCAGCATTTT
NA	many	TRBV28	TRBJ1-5	CASSFIQGPQPQHF	TGTGCCAGCAGTTTCATCCAGGGGCCACAGCCCCAGCATTTT
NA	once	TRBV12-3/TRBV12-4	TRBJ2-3	CASSQTATDTQYF	TGTGCCAGCAGCCAGACAGCCACAGATACGCAGTATTTT
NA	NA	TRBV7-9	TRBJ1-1	CASSSTRKGTEAFF	TGTGCCAGCAGCTCCACCCGGAAGGGCACTGAAGCTTTCTTT
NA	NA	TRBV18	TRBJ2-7	CASSPPGQTYEQYF	TGTGCCAGCTCACCACCAGGGCAGACCTACGAGCAGTACTTC
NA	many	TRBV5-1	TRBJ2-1	CASSLDSVNEQFF	TGCGCCAGCAGCTTGGACTCGGTTAATGAGCAGTTCTTC
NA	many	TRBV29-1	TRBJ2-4	CSAGPPKDIQYF	TGCAGCGCCGGACCTCCGAAGGACATTCAGTACTTC
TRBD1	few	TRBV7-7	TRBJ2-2	CASSQRQGAPGELFF	TGTGCTAGCAGCCAACGACAGGGGGCCCCCGGGGAGCTGTTTTTT
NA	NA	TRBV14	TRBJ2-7	CASSQAGSSYEQYF	TGTGCCAGCAGCCAAGCCGGTAGCTCCTACGAGCAGTACTTC
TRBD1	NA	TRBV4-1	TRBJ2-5	CASSDRGSETQYF	TGCGCCAGCAGCGACAGGGGTTCAGAGACCCAGTACTTC
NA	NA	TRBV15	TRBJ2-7	CATSRDLSPSSYEQYF	TGTGCCACCAGCAGAGATCTGTCCCCAAGCTCCTACGAGCAGTACTTC
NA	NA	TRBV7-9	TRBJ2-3	CASLGWERSTDTQYF	TGTGCCTCCTTAGGTTGGGAGCGGAGCACAGATACGCAGTATTTT
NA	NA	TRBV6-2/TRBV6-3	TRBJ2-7	CASSKPGQASYEQYF	TGTGCCAGCAGTAAACCGGGACAAGCTTCCTACGAGCAGTACTTC
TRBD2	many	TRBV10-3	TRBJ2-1	CAISEPRRLAGAFQFF	TGTGCCATCAGTGAGCCGAGGCGACTAGCGGGGGCCTTCCAGTTCTTC
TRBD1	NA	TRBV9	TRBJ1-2	CASSGRGQFNYGYTF	TGTGCCAGCAGCGGTAGGGGGCAATTTAACTATGGCTACACCTTC
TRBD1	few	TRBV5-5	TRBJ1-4	CASSGTGPVGKLFF	TGTGCCAGCAGCGGGACAGGACCGGTCGGAAAACTGTTTTTT
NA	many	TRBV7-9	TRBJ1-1	CASSLGTPEAFF	TGTGCCAGCAGCTTAGGCACCCCTGAAGCTTTCTTT
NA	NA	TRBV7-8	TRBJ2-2	CASSFDEGPSTGELFF	TGTGCCAGCAGCTTCGACGAGGGCCCCTCCACCGGGGAGCTGTTTTTT
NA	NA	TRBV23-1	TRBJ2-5	CASRLNRGQETQYF	TGCGCCAGCAGACTCAACCGGGGACAAGAGACCCAGTACTTC
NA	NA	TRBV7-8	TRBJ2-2	CASSPGGGTENTGELFF	TGTGCCAGCAGCCCGGGGGGCGGGACAGAGAACACCGGGGAGCTGTTTTTT
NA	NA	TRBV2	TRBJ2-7	CASSVAQNYELYF	TGTGCCAGCAGTGTGGCCCAAAACTACGAGCTGTACTTC
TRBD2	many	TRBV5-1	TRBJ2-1	CASREAGIYNEQFF	TGCGCCAGCAGAGAAGCGGGAATCTACAATGAGCAGTTCTTC
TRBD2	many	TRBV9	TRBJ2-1	CASTLAGSNEQFF	TGTGCCAGCACCCTAGCGGGATCAAATGAGCAGTTCTTC
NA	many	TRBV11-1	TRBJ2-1	CASSTYSEQFF	TGTGCCAGCAGCACTTACTCTGAGCAGTTCTTC
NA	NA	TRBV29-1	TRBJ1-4	CSGGAPNEKLFF	TGCAGCGGGGGGGCTCCAAATGAAAAACTGTTTTTT
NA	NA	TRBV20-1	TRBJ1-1	CSASGRSNTEAFF	TGCAGTGCCTCCGGGCGATCGAACACTGAAGCTTTCTTT
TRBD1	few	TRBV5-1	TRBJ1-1	CASSLAPGGRNTEAFF	TGCGCCAGCAGCTTGGCCCCAGGGGGCCGGAACACTGAAGCTTTCTTT
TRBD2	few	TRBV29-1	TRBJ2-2	CSFSGSGTGELFF	TGCAGCTTTAGCGGGTCGGGCACCGGGGAGCTGTTTTTT
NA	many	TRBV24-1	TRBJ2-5	CATSGHLETQYF	TGTGCCACCAGTGGGCACTTAGAGACCCAGTACTTC
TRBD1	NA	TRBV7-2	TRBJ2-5	CASSLRQGATQYF	TGTGCCAGCAGCTTAAGACAGGGGGCGACCCAGTACTTC
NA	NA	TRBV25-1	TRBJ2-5	CASSEYAGGETQYF	TGTGCCAGCAGTGAATATGCAGGAGGCGAGACCCAGTACTTC
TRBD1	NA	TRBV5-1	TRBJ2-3	CASSITGDGTDTQYF	TGCGCCAGCAGCATAACAGGGGATGGGACAGATACGCAGTATTTT
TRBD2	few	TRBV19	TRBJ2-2	CASRTSAHTGELFF	TGTGCCAGTAGAACTAGCGCCCACACCGGGGAGCTGTTTTTT
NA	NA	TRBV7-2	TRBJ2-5	CASSSREAARETQYF	TGTGCCAGCAGCTCGAGGGAGGCGGCGCGAGAGACCCAGTACTTC
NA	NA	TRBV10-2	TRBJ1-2	CASRDTSLSINYGYTF	TGCGCCAGCAGGGACACCTCCCTGTCCATTAACTATGGCTACACCTTC
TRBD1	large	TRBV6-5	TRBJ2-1	CASSQQGATNEQFF	TGTGCCAGCAGTCAACAGGGGGCAACGAATGAGCAGTTCTTC
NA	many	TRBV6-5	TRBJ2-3	CASSYVRANTDTQYF	TGTGCCAGCAGTTACGTCCGGGCGAACACAGATACGCAGTATTTT
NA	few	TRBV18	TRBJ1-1	CASSPGATEAFF	TGTGCCAGCTCACCAGGGGCCACTGAAGCTTTCTTT
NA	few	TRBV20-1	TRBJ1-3	CSARGAPGNTIYF	TGCAGTGCTCGGGGGGCACCTGGAAACACCATATATTTT
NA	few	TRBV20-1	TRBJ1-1	CSARKPGMNTEAFF	TGCAGTGCTAGAAAGCCTGGCATGAACACTGAAGCTTTCTTT
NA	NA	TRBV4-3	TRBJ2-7	CASSPLYSAYYEQYF	TGCGCCAGCAGCCCGTTGTACAGCGCTTACTACGAGCAGTACTTC
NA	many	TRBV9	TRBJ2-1	CASSVRSGTGNEQFF	TGTGCCAGCAGCGTAAGAAGCGGCACAGGGAATGAGCAGTTCTTC
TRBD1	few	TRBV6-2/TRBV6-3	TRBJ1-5	CASSFRQGRQPQHF	TGTGCCAGCAGTTTTCGACAGGGACGTCAGCCCCAGCATTTT
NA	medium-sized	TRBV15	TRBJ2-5	CATSDVGGETQYF	TGTGCCACCAGTGATGTCGGGGGAGAGACCCAGTACTTC
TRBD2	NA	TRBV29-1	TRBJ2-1	CSVEEGLAGVNEQFF	TGCAGCGTTGAAGAGGGACTAGCGGGAGTGAATGAGCAGTTCTTC
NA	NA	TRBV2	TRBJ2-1	CASRRMSGNYNEQFF	TGTGCCAGCAGGAGGATGAGCGGTAACTACAATGAGCAGTTCTTC
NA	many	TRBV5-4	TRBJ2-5	CASSLMEWQIETQYF	TGTGCCAGCAGCTTGATGGAGTGGCAAATCGAGACCCAGTACTTC
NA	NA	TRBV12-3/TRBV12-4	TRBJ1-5	CASSFNGQEPQHF	TGTGCCAGCAGTTTCAATGGTCAGGAGCCCCAGCATTTT